Below are 16 T cell receptor beta chains sequenced from a single sample in a study of OX40 agonist ivuxolimab in advanced cancers. Clones were sequenced by immunoSEQ multiplex PCR, and TCRdb holds only the in-frame ones, with some missing. The sample holds 22,000 or so clones, approximately 87% seen once. The sample was CD4+ or CD8+ T cells sorted from blood, taken in a trial of the OX40 agonist ivuxolimab. The receptors were sampled from an adult with an advanced solid tumor such as melanoma, head and neck, liver or kidney cancer.

The V and J genes are TRBV7-6 and TRBJ2-7, with 8 bases lining up with TRBD1. In germline, CDR1 is SGHVS, CDR2 FNYEAQ. V dropped 4 bases and J dropped 5; count of bases not matched to a gene: 4. CDR3 size: 13 residues. The CDR3 DNA follows: TGTGCCAGCAGCTCCGTGACAGGGGACGAGCAGTACTTC. Protein: CASSSVTGDEQYF.

On this clone: Other DNA sequences of this sample code for an identical CDR3. This rearrangement joins TRBV2 to TRBJ2-7; D remains unclear. The germline V gene encodes CDR1 SNHLY and CDR2 FYNNEI. This CDR3 has 11 residues. With 3 bases removed from V and 1 base from J, the gap between germline ends came to 1 base. CDR3: CASSDSYEQYF. CDR3 sequence (DNA): TGTGCCAGCAGTGATTCCTACGAGCAGTACTTC.

The chain joins TRBV2 to TRBJ2-6; D gene uncertain. The CDR3 is 15 amino acids. The V end was cut by 1 base, the J end by 0 bases, with 4 bases between. Germline CDR1 is SNHLY and CDR2 is FYNNEI. The CDR3 sequence is CASSEGTSGANVLTF. The DNA of the CDR3 is TGTGCCAGCAGTGAAGGGACCTCTGGGGCCAACGTCCTGACTTTC.

This clone was seen a single time. This chain connects TRBV7-9 to TRBJ1-2, with no clear D. V gave up 3 bases and J gave up 4 bases, with 12 bases separating them. Germline V CDR1 and CDR2: SEHNR, FQNEAQ (reference sequence). The CDR3 spans 14 residues. The CDR3: CASSFTTAIYGYTF. The CDR3 DNA sequence: TGTGCCAGCAGCTTTACGACCGCCATCTATGGCTACACCTTC.

The chain uses TRBV6-6 and TRBJ2-3; 8 nucleotides align to TRBD2. The CDR3 loop spans 14 amino acids. CDR1 and CDR2 (germline): MNHNY, SVGAGI (reference sequence). Trimming took 6 bases from V and 2 from J; bases not matched to a gene: 4. In DNA, the CDR3 is TGTGCCAGCAGACTAGCGGCCCTCACAGATACGCAGTATTTT. Protein product: CASRLAALTDTQYF.

CDR3 sequence: CASSLALGQEGTEAFF. Here the CDR3 DNA reads TGTGCCAGCAGCTTGGCCCTGGGACAGGAGGGCACTGAAGCTTTCTTT. The chain couples TRBV5-8 to TRBJ1-1; 8 nucleotides line up with TRBD1. There are 16 residues in the CDR3. The V gene end was trimmed by 0 bases and the J gene end by 4 bases; junction bases not matched to a gene: 8. CDR1 and CDR2 (germline): SGHTS, YDEGEE.

The CDR3 DNA reads as TGTGCCAGCAGTTTACTCCCGGCGGAGCGGGGAGTCTACGAGCAGTACTTC. Translating it yields CASSLLPAERGVYEQYF. This chain joins TRBV27 and TRBJ2-7; 7 bases line up with TRBD2. This CDR3 region has 17 residues. Germline V gene data show CDR1 as MNHEY and CDR2 as SMNVEV (reference sequence). With V trimmed by 2 bases and J by 3 bases, 13 bases remained unmatched.

J is TRBJ2-5 and V is TRBV7-9; TRBD1 is a possible D gene (6 bases). The CDR3 consists of 14 residues. The germline V gene has CDR1 SEHNR and CDR2 FQNEAQ (reference sequence). Trimming took 5 bases from V and 0 from J, leaving 10 bases between them. The CDR3 here is CASSLGQYQETQYF. As DNA, the CDR3 is TGTGCCAGCAGCCTCGGACAGTACCAAGAGACCCAGTACTTC.

The chain has TRBV9 and TRBJ1-6, with TRBD1 matching over 10 bases. Trimming at V came to 0 bases and at J to 7 bases, leaving 1 base not matched to a gene. The CDR3 consists of 15 residues. Germline lookup yields CDR1 SGDLS and CDR2 YYNGEE. CDR3 amino acids: CASSVADRGNSPLHF. The DNA for the CDR3 is TGTGCCAGCAGCGTAGCGGACAGGGGGAATTCACCCCTCCACTTT.

This clone was recorded once. The gene calls are TRBV25-1 and TRBJ2-4, with TRBD1 identical over 9 bases. CDR3 length equals 14 residues. With 5 bases clipped from V and 8 bases from J, the junction kept 7 bases outside the gene matches. The germline CDR1 and CDR2 sequences are MGHDK and SYGVNS. CDR3 region: CASSPGQGGYIQYF. CDR3 nucleotides: TGTGCCAGCAGTCCGGGACAGGGTGGGTACATTCAGTACTTC.

The rearrangement links TRBV11-3 to TRBJ2-5; 10 positions agree with TRBD2. Trimming took 3 bases from V and 4 from J; bases not matched to a gene: 8. The germline CDR1 and CDR2 sequences are SGHNT and YENEEA. This CDR3 has 16 amino acids. This CDR3 is CASSFGLADIGETQYF. For the CDR3, the DNA is TGTGCCAGCAGCTTTGGACTAGCGGATATCGGAGAGACCCAGTACTTC.

The CDR3 DNA follows: TGTGCCAGCAGCTTCTCCTACTACGAGCAGTACTTC. Translating it yields CASSFSYYEQYF. The chain employs TRBV7-9 and TRBJ2-7; D is undetermined. Germline assignment: CDR1 SEHNR and CDR2 FQNEAQ (reference sequence). V was shortened by 3 bases and J by 3 bases, with 6 bases between the two germline ends. There are 12 residues in the CDR3.

J is TRBJ2-1 and V is TRBV28; a weak D match, TRBD2 (5 bases). In germline, CDR1 is MDHEN, CDR2 SYDVKM. This CDR3 region has 12 residues. V lost 6 bases and J 3 bases, leaving 6 bases between the germline ends. Here the CDR3 reads CASSRGYNEQFF. In DNA, the CDR3 is TGTGCCAGCAGCCGGGGCTACAATGAGCAGTTCTTC.

The gene calls are TRBV15 and TRBJ1-2; D is perhaps TRBD1 (6 bases). The germline V gene encodes CDR1 LNHNV and CDR2 YYDKDF (reference sequence). Trimming took 1 base from V and 6 from J, leaving 12 bases between them. This CDR3 region has 14 residues. The CDR3 loop is CATSRGRGANGYTF. The CDR3 region has the DNA TGTGCCACCAGCAGAGGTCGGGGGGCGAATGGCTACACCTTC.

The gene calls are TRBV7-8 and TRBJ2-1, with a weak D call TRBD2 (5 bases). Germline V gene lookup returns CDR1 SGHVS and CDR2 FQNEAQ. This CDR3 spans 15 amino acids. Trimming took 1 base from V and 7 from J, leaving 14 bases between them. The DNA of the CDR3 is TGTGCCAGCAGCTTAGGGGAGCGGAGAGGTAATGAGCAGTTCTTC. Translated: CASSLGERRGNEQFF. The variable domain in full, with the rest retrieved from reference TRBV7-8 and TRBJ2-1, is GAGVSQSPRYKVAKRGQDVALRCDPISGHVSLFWYQQALGQGPEFLTYFQNEAQLDKSGLPSDRFFAERPEGSVSTLKIQRTQQEDSAVYLCASSLGERRGNEQFFGPGTRLTVL.

This rearrangement joins TRBV2 to TRBJ2-5, with 7 bases matching TRBD1. CDR3 size: 15 residues. In germline, CDR1 is SNHLY, CDR2 FYNNEI. After removal of 7 bases from V and 4 bases from J, the junction contained 12 bases not matched to a gene. CDR3 protein: CASTARGQSGETQYF. In nucleotides, the CDR3 is TGTGCCAGCACCGCCCGGGGACAGTCCGGAGAGACCCAGTACTTC.